The T cell receptor (beta chain) described here comes from a study of blood T cell repertoires in COVID-19. Study-level background: Specimens from acute and convalescent COVID-19 originated in the United States, Italy and Spain. PBMCs, B-cell-depleted T cells, or T cells provided the cDNA or gDNA that made up the material.

V was cut by 0 bases and J by 7 bases, with 21 bases left in between. This CDR3 comprises 17 residues. The germline V gene has CDR1 MNHEY and CDR2 SMNVEV (reference sequence). Patients in Seattle were enrolled during active infection, then followed longitudinally. As originally analysed: Estimates of nucleated cell counts were drawn from the amplification of reference gene primers. The data were produced by immunoSEQ multiplex PCR, yet TCRdb's version contains in-frame clones alone and is incomplete. The V and J calls and clone size are taken from that table; D and trimming were inferred from the DNA. The table includes roughly 400,000 clones, around 87% detected once.

This chain uses TRBV27 with TRBJ1-2; D perhaps matches TRBD1 (6 bases). The sequence derives from a woman in her sixties with COVID-19, enrolled during active disease. The material sequenced was peripheral blood. CDR3 protein: CASSLSPMPVGGAGYTF. The CDR3 DNA reads as TGTGCCAGCAGTTTATCGCCTATGCCCGTGGGGGGGGCTGGCTACACCTTC.